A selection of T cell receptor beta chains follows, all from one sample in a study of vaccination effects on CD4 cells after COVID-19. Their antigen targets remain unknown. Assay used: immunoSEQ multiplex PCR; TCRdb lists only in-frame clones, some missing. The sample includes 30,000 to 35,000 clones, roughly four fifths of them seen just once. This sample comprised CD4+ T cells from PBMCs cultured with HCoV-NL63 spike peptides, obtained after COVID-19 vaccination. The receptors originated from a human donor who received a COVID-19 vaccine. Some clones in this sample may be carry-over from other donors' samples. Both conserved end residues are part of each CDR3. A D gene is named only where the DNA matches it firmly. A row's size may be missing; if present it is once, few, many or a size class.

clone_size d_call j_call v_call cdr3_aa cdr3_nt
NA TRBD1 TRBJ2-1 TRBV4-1 CASSQRQGAYNEQFF TGCGCCAGCAGCCAGAGACAGGGGGCCTACAATGAGCAGTTCTTC
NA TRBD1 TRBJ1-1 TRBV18 CASSPQPTGRTEAFF TGTGCCAGCTCACCCCAACCGACAGGGAGGACTGAAGCTTTCTTT
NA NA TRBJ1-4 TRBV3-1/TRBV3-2 CASSTSGPTNEKLFF TGTGCCAGCAGCACCTCAGGGCCAACTAATGAAAAACTGTTTTTT
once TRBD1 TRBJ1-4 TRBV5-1 CASSFRDSTNEKLFF TGCGCCAGCAGCTTCCGGGACAGCACTAATGAAAAACTGTTTTTT
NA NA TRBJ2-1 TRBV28 CASSLPLTGSNEQFF TGTGCCAGCAGTTTACCTTTAACAGGGAGTAATGAGCAGTTCTTC
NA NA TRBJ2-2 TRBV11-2 CASSLGLVNTGELFF TGTGCCAGCAGCTTAGGTCTAGTGAACACCGGGGAGCTGTTTTTT
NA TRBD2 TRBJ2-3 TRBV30 CAWSRELAGGPADTQYF TGTGCCTGGAGTAGGGAACTAGCGGGGGGGCCCGCAGATACGCAGTATTTT
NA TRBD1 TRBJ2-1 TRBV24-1 CATSDAGGSYNEQFF TGTGCCACCAGTGATGCAGGGGGATCCTACAATGAGCAGTTCTTC
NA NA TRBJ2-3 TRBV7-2 CASSLVRVSTDTQYF TGTGCCAGCAGCTTAGTGCGGGTTAGCACAGATACGCAGTATTTT
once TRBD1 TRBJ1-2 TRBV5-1 CASSPETGGNYGYTF TGCGCCAGCAGCCCTGAAACAGGGGGCAACTATGGCTACACCTTC
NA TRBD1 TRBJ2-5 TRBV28 CASSSSGGGETQYF TGTGCCAGCAGTAGCTCAGGGGGCGGAGAGACCCAGTACTTC
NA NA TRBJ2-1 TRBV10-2 CASSDVAKLQHNEQFF TGCGCCAGCAGTGATGTGGCGAAGCTACAGCATAATGAGCAGTTCTTC
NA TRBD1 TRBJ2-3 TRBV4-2 CASSQPPGQNPDTQYF TGTGCCAGCAGCCAACCACCGGGACAGAACCCAGATACGCAGTATTTT
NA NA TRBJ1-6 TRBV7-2 CASSSPPIGPLHF TGTGCCAGCAGCTCCCCACCTATTGGGCCCCTCCACTTT
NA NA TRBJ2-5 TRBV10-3 CAISGGTGYEETQYF TGTGCCATCAGTGGGGGGACCGGATATGAGGAGACCCAGTACTTC
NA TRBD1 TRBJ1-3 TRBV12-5 CASGRIPQGATGNTIYF TGTGCTAGTGGTCGAATACCACAGGGGGCAACTGGAAACACCATATATTTT
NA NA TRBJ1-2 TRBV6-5 CASSYAVTGHYGYTF TGTGCCAGCAGTTACGCAGTGACAGGACACTATGGCTACACCTTC
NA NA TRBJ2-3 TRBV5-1 CASSLVPNTDTQYF TGCGCCAGCAGCTTGGTACCTAACACAGATACGCAGTATTTT
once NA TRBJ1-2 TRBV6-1 CASSGASFEGASGGYTF TGTGCCAGCAGTGGCGCCTCTTTTGAAGGGGCTAGTGGTGGCTACACCTTC
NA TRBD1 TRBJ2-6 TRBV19 CASSIGTGGPGANVLTF TGTGCCAGTAGTATAGGGACAGGGGGCCCTGGGGCCAACGTCCTGACTTTC
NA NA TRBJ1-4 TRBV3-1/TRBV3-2 CASSQGGRGGNEKLFF TGTGCCAGCAGCCAAGGCGGCAGGGGAGGTAATGAAAAACTGTTTTTT
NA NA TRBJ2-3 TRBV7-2 CASRLGPAGTDTQYF TGTGCCAGCAGACTTGGACCAGCGGGCACAGATACGCAGTATTTT
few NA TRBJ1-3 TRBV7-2 CASSLGWTAPRTTIYF TGTGCCAGCAGCTTAGGATGGACAGCTCCAAGGACCACCATATATTTT
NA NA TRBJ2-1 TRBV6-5 CASSYSRGNEQFF TGTGCCAGCAGTTACTCGCGGGGCAATGAGCAGTTCTTC
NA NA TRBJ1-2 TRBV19 CASSMQGGYTF TGTGCCAGTAGTATGCAGGGTGGCTACACCTTC
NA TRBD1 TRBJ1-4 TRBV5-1 CASSSGTADEKLFF TGCGCCAGCAGCTCCGGGACAGCTGATGAAAAACTGTTTTTT
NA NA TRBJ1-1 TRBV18 CASSGFATEAFF TGTGCCAGCTCAGGTTTTGCCACTGAAGCTTTCTTT
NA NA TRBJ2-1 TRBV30 CAWSGDRYNEQFF TGTGCCTGGTCGGGGGACCGTTACAATGAGCAGTTCTTC
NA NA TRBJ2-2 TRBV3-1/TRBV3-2 CASSLGQFTGELFF TGTGCCAGCAGCCTCGGACAGTTCACCGGGGAGCTGTTTTTT